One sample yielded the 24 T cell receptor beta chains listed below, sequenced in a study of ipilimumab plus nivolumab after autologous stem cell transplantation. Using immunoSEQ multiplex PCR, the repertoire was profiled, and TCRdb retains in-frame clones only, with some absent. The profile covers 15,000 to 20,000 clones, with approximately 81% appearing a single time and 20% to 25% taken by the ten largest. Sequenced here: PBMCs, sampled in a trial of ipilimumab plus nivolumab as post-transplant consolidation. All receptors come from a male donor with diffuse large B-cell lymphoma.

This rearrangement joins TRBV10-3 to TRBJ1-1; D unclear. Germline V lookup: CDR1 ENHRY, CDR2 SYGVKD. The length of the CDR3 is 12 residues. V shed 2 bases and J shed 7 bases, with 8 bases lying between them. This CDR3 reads CAISEGGVEAFF. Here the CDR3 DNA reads TGTGCCATCAGTGAGGGCGGGGTTGAAGCTTTCTTT.

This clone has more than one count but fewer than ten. CDR3 DNA: TGCAGCGTAAGCCACGGGACAGCGATATACGAGCAGTACTTC. Translating gives CSVSHGTAIYEQYF. V usage is TRBV29-1 and J usage is TRBJ2-7; 7 bases match TRBD1. CDR3 size: 14 residues. The V gene's germline CDR1 is SQVTM and CDR2 ANQGSEA. With 6 bases clipped from V and 4 bases from J, the junction kept 12 bases outside the gene matches.

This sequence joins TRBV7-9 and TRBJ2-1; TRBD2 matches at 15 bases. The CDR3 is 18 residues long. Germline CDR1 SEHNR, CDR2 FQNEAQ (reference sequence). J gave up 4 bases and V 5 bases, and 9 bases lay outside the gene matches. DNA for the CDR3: TGTGCCAGCAGCCCAAAGGGACTAGCGGGGGGAACATACAATGAGCAGTTCTTC. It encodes CASSPKGLAGGTYNEQFF.

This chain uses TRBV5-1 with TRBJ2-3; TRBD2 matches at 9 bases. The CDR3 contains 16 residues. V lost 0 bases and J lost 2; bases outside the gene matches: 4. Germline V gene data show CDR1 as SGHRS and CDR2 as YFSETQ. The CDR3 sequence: CASSLELAGNTDTQYF. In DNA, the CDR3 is TGCGCCAGCAGCTTGGAGCTAGCGGGGAACACAGATACGCAGTATTTT. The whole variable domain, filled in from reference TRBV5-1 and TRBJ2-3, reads KAGVTQTPRYLIKTRGQQVTLSCSPISGHRSVSWYQQTPGQGLQFLFEYFSETQRNKGNFPGRFSGRQFSNSRSEMNVSTLELGDSALYLCASSLELAGNTDTQYFGPGTRLTVL.

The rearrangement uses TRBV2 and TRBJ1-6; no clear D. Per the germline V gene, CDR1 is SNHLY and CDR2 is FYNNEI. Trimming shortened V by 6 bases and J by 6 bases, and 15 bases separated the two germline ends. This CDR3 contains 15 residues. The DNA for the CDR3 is TGTGCCAGCAGCTCATACCTTATCGGTAATTCACCCCTCCACTTT. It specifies CASSSYLIGNSPLHF.

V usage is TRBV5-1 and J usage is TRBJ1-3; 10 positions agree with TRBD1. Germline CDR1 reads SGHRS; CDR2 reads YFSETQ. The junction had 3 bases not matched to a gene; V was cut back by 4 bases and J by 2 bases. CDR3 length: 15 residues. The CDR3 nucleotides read TGCGCCAGCAGCCGAGACAGGGGGCCTGGAAACACCATATATTTT. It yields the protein CASSRDRGPGNTIYF.

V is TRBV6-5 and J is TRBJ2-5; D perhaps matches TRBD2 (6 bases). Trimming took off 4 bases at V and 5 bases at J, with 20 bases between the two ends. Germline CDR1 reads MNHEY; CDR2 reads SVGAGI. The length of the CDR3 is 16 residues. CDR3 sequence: CASSLVRGSGGETQYF. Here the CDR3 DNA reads TGTGCCAGCAGTTTAGTCCGGGGGAGTGGCGGGGAGACCCAGTACTTC.

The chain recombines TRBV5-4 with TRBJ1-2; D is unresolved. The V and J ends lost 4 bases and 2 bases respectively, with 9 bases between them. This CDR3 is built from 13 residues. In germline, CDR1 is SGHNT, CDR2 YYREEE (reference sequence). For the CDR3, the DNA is TGTGCCAGCAGCCCGGACTTGAACTATGGCTACACCTTC. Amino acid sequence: CASSPDLNYGYTF.

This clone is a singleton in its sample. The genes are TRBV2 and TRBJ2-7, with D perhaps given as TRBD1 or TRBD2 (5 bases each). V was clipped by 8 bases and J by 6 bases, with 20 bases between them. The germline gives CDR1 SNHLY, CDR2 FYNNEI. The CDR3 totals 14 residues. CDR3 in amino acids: CASELRLLGAEQYF. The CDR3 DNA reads TGTGCCAGCGAGTTGAGACTACTTGGGGCCGAGCAGTACTTC.

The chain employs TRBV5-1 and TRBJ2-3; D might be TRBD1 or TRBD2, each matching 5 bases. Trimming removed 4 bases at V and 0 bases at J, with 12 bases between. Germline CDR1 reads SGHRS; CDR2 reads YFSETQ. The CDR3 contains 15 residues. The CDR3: CASSPGTASTDTQYF. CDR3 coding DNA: TGCGCCAGCAGCCCCGGGACGGCTAGCACAGATACGCAGTATTTT.

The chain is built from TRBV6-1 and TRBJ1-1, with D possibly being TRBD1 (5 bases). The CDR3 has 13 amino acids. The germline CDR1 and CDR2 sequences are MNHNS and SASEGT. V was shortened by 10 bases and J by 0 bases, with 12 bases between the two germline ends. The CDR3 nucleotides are TGTGCCACCACGGACAACATGAACACTGAAGCTTTCTTT. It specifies CATTDNMNTEAFF.

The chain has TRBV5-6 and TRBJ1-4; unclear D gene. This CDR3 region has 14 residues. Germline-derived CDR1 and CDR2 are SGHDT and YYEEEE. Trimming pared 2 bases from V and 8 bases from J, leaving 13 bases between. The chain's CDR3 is CASSFVRQREKLFF. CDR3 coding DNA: TGTGCCAGCAGCTTTGTCCGGCAGCGAGAAAAACTGTTTTTT.

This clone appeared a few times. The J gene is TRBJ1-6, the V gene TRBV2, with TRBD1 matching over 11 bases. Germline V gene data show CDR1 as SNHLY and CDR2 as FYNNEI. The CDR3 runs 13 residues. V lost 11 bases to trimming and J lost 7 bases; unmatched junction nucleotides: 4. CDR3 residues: CAGQGAGNSPLHF. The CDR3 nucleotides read TGTGCCGGACAGGGGGCGGGAAATTCACCCCTCCACTTT.

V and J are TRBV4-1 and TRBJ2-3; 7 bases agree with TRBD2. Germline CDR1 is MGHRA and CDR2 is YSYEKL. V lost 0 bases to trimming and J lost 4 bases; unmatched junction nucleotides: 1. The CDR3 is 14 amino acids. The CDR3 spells CASSQEGGADTQYF. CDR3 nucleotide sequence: TGCGCCAGCAGCCAAGAGGGGGGGGCAGATACGCAGTATTTT.

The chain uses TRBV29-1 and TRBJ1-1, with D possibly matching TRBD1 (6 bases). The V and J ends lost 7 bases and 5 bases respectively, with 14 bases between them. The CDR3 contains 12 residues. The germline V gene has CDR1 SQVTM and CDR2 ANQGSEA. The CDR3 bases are TGCAGCGGGGGGGAGGGGGGAACTGAAGCTTTCTTT. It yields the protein CSGGEGGTEAFF.

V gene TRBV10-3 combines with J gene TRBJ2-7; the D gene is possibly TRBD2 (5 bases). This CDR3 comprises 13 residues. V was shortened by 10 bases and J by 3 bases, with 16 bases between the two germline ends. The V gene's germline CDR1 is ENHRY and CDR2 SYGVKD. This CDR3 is CASGEGHFYEQYF. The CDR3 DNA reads TGTGCCAGCGGAGAGGGCCATTTCTACGAGCAGTACTTC.

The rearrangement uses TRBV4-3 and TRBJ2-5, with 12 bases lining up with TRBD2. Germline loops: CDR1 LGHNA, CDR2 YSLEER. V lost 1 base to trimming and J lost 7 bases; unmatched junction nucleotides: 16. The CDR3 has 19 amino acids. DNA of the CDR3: TGCGCCAGCAGCCAAGGGGATCCGCGGGCTAGCGGGGGGGGCGGGACCCAGTACTTC. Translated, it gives CASSQGDPRASGGGGTQYF.

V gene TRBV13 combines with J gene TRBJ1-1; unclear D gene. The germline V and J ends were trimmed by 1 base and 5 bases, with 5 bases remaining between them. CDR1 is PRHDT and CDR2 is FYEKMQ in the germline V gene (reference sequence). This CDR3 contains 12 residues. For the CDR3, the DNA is TGTGCCAGCAGCTTAGCGCTGACTGAAGCTTTCTTT. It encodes CASSLALTEAFF.

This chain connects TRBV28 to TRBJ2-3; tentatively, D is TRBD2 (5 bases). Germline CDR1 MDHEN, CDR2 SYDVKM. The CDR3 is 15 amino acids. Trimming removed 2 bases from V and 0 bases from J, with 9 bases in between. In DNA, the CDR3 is TGTGCCAGCAGTTTAGAGGGAGCTAGCACAGATACGCAGTATTTT. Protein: CASSLEGASTDTQYF.

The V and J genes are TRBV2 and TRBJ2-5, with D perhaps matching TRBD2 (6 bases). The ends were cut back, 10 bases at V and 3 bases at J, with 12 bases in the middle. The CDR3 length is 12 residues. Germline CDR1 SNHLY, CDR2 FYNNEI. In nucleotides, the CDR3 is TGTGCCACCCGGGACTTCAAAGAGACCCAGTACTTC. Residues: CATRDFKETQYF.

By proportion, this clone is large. The CDR3 DNA reads as TGTGCCAGCAGCGAACAACCCGGGACTAGCGGGTCCCAGTACTTC. Protein: CASSEQPGTSGSQYF. V usage is TRBV5-8 and J usage is TRBJ2-7; TRBD2 agrees at 12 bases. The CDR3 spans 15 residues. Per the germline V gene, CDR1 is SGHTS and CDR2 is YDEGEE. Unmatched junction bases numbered 12, after V lost 4 bases and J lost 10 bases.

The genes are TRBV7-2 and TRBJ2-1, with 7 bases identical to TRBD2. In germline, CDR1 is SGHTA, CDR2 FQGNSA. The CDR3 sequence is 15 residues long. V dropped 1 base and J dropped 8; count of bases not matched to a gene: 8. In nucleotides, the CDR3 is TGTGCCAGCAGCTTAGTTTCGGGGGGAGTTGATGAGCAGTTCTTC. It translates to CASSLVSGGVDEQFF.

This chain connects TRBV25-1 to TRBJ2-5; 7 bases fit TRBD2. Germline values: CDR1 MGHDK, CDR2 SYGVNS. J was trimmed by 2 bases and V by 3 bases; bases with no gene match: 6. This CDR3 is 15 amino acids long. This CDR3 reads CASSEGGVSQETQYF. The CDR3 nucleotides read TGTGCCAGCAGTGAGGGGGGGGTTAGTCAAGAGACCCAGTACTTC.

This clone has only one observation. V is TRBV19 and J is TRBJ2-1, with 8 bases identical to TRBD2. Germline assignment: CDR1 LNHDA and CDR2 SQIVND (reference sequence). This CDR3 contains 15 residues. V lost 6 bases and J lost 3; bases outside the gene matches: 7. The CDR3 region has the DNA TGTGCCAGTAGCTCGGCCGGGACTAGCTACAATGAGCAGTTCTTC. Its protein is CASSSAGTSYNEQFF.